One sample yielded the 11 T cell receptor beta chains listed below, sequenced in a study of shared clonotypes between healthy human individuals. Only in-frame clones appear in the TCRdb table, and some are missing; sequencing was by immunoSEQ multiplex PCR. The data show some 2,100,000 clones, approximately 96% seen once. The sequenced sample was naive CD4+ T cells sorted from blood. Sample subset: CD45RA+ positively selected. The receptors derive from a man between 18 and 29 years old in good health.

DNA for the CDR3: TGTGCCAGCTCGGGCGGGAGGGCCCTCGGAACAGATACGCAGTATTTT. It is translated as CASSGGRALGTDTQYF. This chain links TRBV7-9 with TRBJ2-3; 9 bases are a match to TRBD2. CDR3 size: 16 residues. V gave up 8 bases and J gave up 3 bases; unmatched junction bases: 12. The V gene's germline CDR1 is SEHNR and CDR2 FQNEAQ (reference sequence). Variable domain in full (rest from reference TRBV7-9 and TRBJ2-3): DTGVSQNPRHKITKRGQNVTFRCDPISEHNRLYWYRQTLGQGPEFLTYFQNEAQLEKSRLLSDRFSAERPKGSFSTLEIQRTEQGDSAMYLCASSGGRALGTDTQYFGPGTRLTVL.

The chain has TRBV6-5 and TRBJ1-1; no clear D. The CDR3 runs to 14 residues. CDR1 is MNHEY and CDR2 is SVGAGI in the germline V gene. Trimming took off 2 bases at V and 4 bases at J, with 11 bases between the two ends. The DNA for the CDR3 is TGTGCCAGCAGTTACGATCGCCGGGGCACTGAAGCTTTCTTT. Residues: CASSYDRRGTEAFF.

The chain combines TRBV28 with TRBJ1-5; possible D gene TRBD1, 6 bases. The CDR3 contains 14 residues. The V end was cut by 5 bases, the J end by 5 bases, with 13 bases between. Germline assignment: CDR1 MDHEN and CDR2 SYDVKM. The CDR3 reads CASSTNRAYQPQHF. In DNA form, the CDR3 reads TGTGCCAGCAGTACCAACAGGGCCTATCAGCCCCAGCATTTT.

CDR3 protein: CASSPSGTSGDSAKNIQYF. The CDR3 nucleotides are TGTGCCAGCAGCCCGTCCGGGACTAGCGGGGATTCGGCCAAAAACATTCAGTACTTC. The chain couples TRBV11-2 to TRBJ2-4; 13 nucleotides agree with TRBD2. There are 19 residues in the CDR3. Germline CDR1 SGHAT, CDR2 FQNNGV. The V gene end was trimmed by 5 bases and the J gene end by 1 base; junction bases not matched to a gene: 11.

This chain uses TRBV30 with TRBJ2-5; D is perhaps TRBD2 (6 bases). The CDR3 extends over 13 amino acids. Trimming removed 0 bases at V and 9 bases at J, with 14 bases between. The V gene's germline CDR1 is GTSNPN and CDR2 SVGIG (reference sequence). The CDR3 DNA sequence: TGTGCCTGGAGTGTAGAGGACCCGGGGGCCCAGTACTTC. This codes for CAWSVEDPGAQYF.

This chain links TRBV12-2 with TRBJ1-2. TRBV12-2 is tagged as a pseudogene. CDR3 length equals 17 residues. CDR3 nucleotides: TGTGCAAGTCGCTCAAGGAGGGGAGGGGCAAGCGGTTATGGCTACACCTTC. Amino acids: CASRSRRGGASGYGYTF.

The chain links TRBV5-1 to TRBJ2-7; 10 nucleotides align to TRBD1. This CDR3 comprises 17 residues. Per germline, CDR1 SGHRS and CDR2 YFSETQ. Trimming removed 0 bases from V and 2 bases from J; junction bases left unmatched: 8. DNA of the CDR3: TGCGCCAGCAGCTTGGGACAGGGGGCTGTAAGGGCCTACGAGCAGTACTTC. Translating it yields CASSLGQGAVRAYEQYF.

This clone was observed once. This same CDR3 is encoded by further DNA sequences in the sample. The rearrangement joins TRBV5-1 to TRBJ2-1, with D perhaps matching TRBD1 (6 bases). CDR3 length: 15 amino acids. From germline, CDR1 is SGHRS and CDR2 YFSETQ. V was cut by 0 bases and J by 4 bases, with 11 bases left in between. CDR3 sequence reads: CASSLEGGVYNEQFF. CDR3 bases: TGCGCCAGCAGCTTGGAAGGGGGTGTGTACAATGAGCAGTTCTTC.

The rearrangement joins TRBV15 to TRBJ1-2; tentatively, D is TRBD1 (6 bases). Germline V gene sequence: CDR1 LNHNV, CDR2 YYDKDF (reference sequence). The CDR3 consists of 15 residues. The germline V and J ends were trimmed by 0 bases and 5 bases, with 13 bases remaining between them. The CDR3 sequence: CATSRDRQDPYGYTF. The CDR3 DNA reads as TGTGCCACCAGCAGAGATCGACAGGATCCGTATGGCTACACCTTC.

The chain is built from TRBV15 and TRBJ1-1; no clear D. CDR3 length equals 12 residues. Germline CDR1 LNHNV, CDR2 YYDKDF (reference sequence). V shed 6 bases and J shed 10 bases, with 15 bases lying between them. The CDR3 DNA follows: TGTGCCACCAGGTTCCCAGTAGGTCCAGCTTTCTTT. The encoded protein is CATRFPVGPAFF.

V gene TRBV18 combines with J gene TRBJ2-1; no firm D call. Trimming removed 2 bases at V and 7 bases at J, with 9 bases between. Germline V lookup: CDR1 KGHSH, CDR2 LQKENI. The CDR3 totals 13 residues. CDR3 sequence: CASSPGKGNEQFF. CDR3 bases: TGTGCCAGCTCACCAGGGAAAGGGAATGAGCAGTTCTTC.